These 20 T cell receptor beta chains originate from one sample sequenced in a study of identical twins. TCRdb recomputed calls from the 5' RACE reads with MiXCR, one row per CDR3 protein. The sample carries hundreds of thousands of distinct CDR3 sequences, 5.5% to 6.5% recorded once. Sample: naive T cells sorted from blood. These receptors all stem from a man between 18 and 29 years old in good health.

There are many counts of this clonotype. This chain links TRBV12-3 or TRBV12-4 with TRBJ1-4; maybe TRBD1 (6 bases). There are 14 residues in the CDR3. Trimming cost V 3 bases and J 3 bases, with 8 bases left between them. CDR3 nucleotides: TGTGCCAGCAGTTTTCGGACAGCTAATGAAAAACTGTTTTTT. Translated, it gives CASSFRTANEKLFF.

In its sample, this clonotype was seen many times. In DNA, the CDR3 is TGTGCCAGCAGTTTAGTCCCAGTGGGGGGCGCAGACATTCAGTACTTC. Translating it yields CASSLVPVGGADIQYF. The chain carries TRBV12-3 or TRBV12-4 and TRBJ2-4; D is possibly TRBD1 or TRBD2 (6 bases each). CDR3 length: 16 amino acids. Trimming left V 1 base short and J 8 bases short, with 18 bases between.

This clonotype was seen at least ten times. The rearrangement uses TRBV20-1 and TRBJ2-1; the D is unclear. CDR3 length: 15 amino acids. Germline-derived CDR1 and CDR2 are DFQATT and SNEGSKA (reference sequence). V was clipped by 6 bases and J by 3 bases, with 18 bases between them. CDR3 nucleotide sequence: TGCAGTGCAAATAGACCTCAGAAGGGCTACAATGAGCAGTTCTTC. Translating gives CSANRPQKGYNEQFF.

Ten or more counts support this clonotype. In DNA form, the CDR3 reads TGTGCCAGAGTACAAGCGATGAACACTGAAGCTTTCTTT. Its protein product is CARVQAMNTEAFF. This chain links TRBV2 with TRBJ1-1; D unclear. V lost 9 bases and J 0 bases, leaving 11 bases between the germline ends. CDR1 and CDR2 (germline): SNHLY, FYNNEI. CDR3 size: 13 residues.

This clonotype has ten or more counts. The rearrangement uses TRBV10-3 and TRBJ2-5; D remains unclear. The CDR3 extends over 13 amino acids. From germline, CDR1 is ENHRY and CDR2 SYGVKD. The V gene lost 2 bases and the J gene lost 5 bases, with 9 bases spanning the gap. The CDR3, as DNA: TGTGCCATCAGTGAGCCGGGTCGGGAGACCCAGTACTTC. Encoded protein: CAISEPGRETQYF.

This rearrangement joins TRBV30 to TRBJ2-1; possibly TRBD2 for D (5 bases). V lost 2 bases and J lost 10, with 12 bases in between. Germline CDR1 and CDR2: GTSNPN and SVGIG (reference sequence). The CDR3 has 12 residues. The CDR3 DNA follows: TGTGCCTGGAGTTCTGGGCAGCGGGAGCAGTTCTTC. It specifies CAWSSGQREQFF.

The table lists this clonotype with a few counts. CDR3 in amino acids: CASSFTGDDGQPQHF. The CDR3 nucleotides read TGCGCCAGCAGCTTTACAGGGGATGACGGTCAGCCCCAGCATTTT. The chain couples TRBV5-1 to TRBJ1-5; TRBD1 matches 7 bases. The CDR3 covers 15 residues. The junction had 8 bases not matched to a gene; V was cut back by 2 bases and J by 6 bases. Germline V gene lookup returns CDR1 SGHRS and CDR2 YFSETQ.

This clonotype was seen many times. The chain couples TRBV7-6 to TRBJ2-1; 12 nucleotides line up with TRBD2. J lost 7 bases, V lost 0 bases, and 10 bases had no gene match. Germline V gene data show CDR1 as SGHVS and CDR2 as FNYEAQ. The length of the CDR3 is 18 residues. CDR3 protein: CASSLAFGGLAGRNEQFF. CDR3 in DNA: TGTGCCAGCAGCTTAGCTTTTGGCGGACTAGCGGGACGGAATGAGCAGTTCTTC.

This clonotype was seen many times. The rearrangement joins TRBV20-1 to TRBJ2-1, with D perhaps being TRBD1 or TRBD2 (5 bases each). Germline V gene sequence: CDR1 DFQATT, CDR2 SNEGSKA (reference sequence). This CDR3 has 16 residues. V was shortened by 7 bases and J by 2 bases, with 21 bases between the two germline ends. The CDR3 protein is CSGGWVRTLAYNEQFF. The CDR3 DNA reads TGCAGTGGGGGGTGGGTCAGGACATTAGCCTACAATGAGCAGTTCTTC.

This clonotype was counted at least ten times. This chain links TRBV6-1 with TRBJ2-1; 14 positions match TRBD2. CDR3 length: 17 residues. CDR1 is MNHNS and CDR2 is SASEGT in the germline V gene. The ends lost 5 bases at V and 0 bases at J; junction bases unmatched: 3. The CDR3, as DNA: TGTGCCAGCAGTATTGGGACTAGCGGGAGCTCCTACAATGAGCAGTTCTTC. Its protein product is CASSIGTSGSSYNEQFF.

The chain carries TRBV6-1 and TRBJ2-7; D call uncertain. V lost 7 bases and J lost 2, with 15 bases in between. Germline V lookup: CDR1 MNHNS, CDR2 SASEGT. The CDR3 consists of 14 residues. Here the CDR3 DNA reads TGTGCCAGCAAAATGGGGTCTGGAACCTACGAGCAGTACTTC. It specifies CASKMGSGTYEQYF.

At least ten counts were recorded for this clonotype. The chain joins TRBV12-3 or TRBV12-4 to TRBJ2-3; D not certain. The V gene lost 6 bases and the J gene lost 13 bases, with 11 bases spanning the gap. The CDR3 length is 10 residues. The CDR3: CASSLVGKYF. Here the CDR3 DNA reads TGTGCCAGCAGCCTGGTTGGGAAGTATTTT.

The chain links TRBV6-2 or TRBV6-3 to TRBJ2-7, with 10 bases lining up with TRBD2. CDR3 length: 14 residues. Germline V CDR1 and CDR2: MNHEY, SVGEGT. J lost 6 bases, V lost 10 bases, and 12 bases had no gene match. The CDR3 sequence is CATRKAGGPGEQYF. The CDR3, as DNA: TGTGCCACAAGGAAAGCGGGAGGGCCCGGCGAGCAGTACTTC.

At least ten counts were recorded for this clonotype. This chain connects TRBV12-3 or TRBV12-4 to TRBJ2-2, with D possibly TRBD1 on 6 matching bases. Trimming cost V 5 bases and J 4 bases, with 17 bases left between them. This CDR3 is 16 amino acids long. The CDR3 nucleotides are TGTGCCAGCAGTCGCAACAGGGCCCGTATCACCGGGGAGCTGTTTTTT. Amino acids: CASSRNRARITGELFF.

The chain links TRBV27 to TRBJ2-7, with 9 bases identical to TRBD2. Germline loops: CDR1 MNHEY, CDR2 SMNVEV (reference sequence). V lost 5 bases and J lost 3; bases outside the gene matches: 8. CDR3 length: 15 residues. DNA for the CDR3: TGTGCCAGCAGTCCACCGGGACTAGCTGGCTACGAGCAGTACTTC. This codes for CASSPPGLAGYEQYF.

The sample holds many counts of this clonotype. This chain uses TRBV5-6 with TRBJ2-1; no definite D call. CDR3 length: 12 residues. Trimming stripped 3 bases from V and 9 bases from J, with 10 bases between. Germline V gene lookup returns CDR1 SGHDT and CDR2 YYEEEE. The CDR3 DNA follows: TGTGCCAGCAGCTCGGACGCCCTTGAGCAGTTCTTC. It specifies CASSSDALEQFF.

This clonotype was picked up a small number of times. V and J are TRBV6-2 or TRBV6-3 and TRBJ2-1, with a weak D call TRBD1 (6 bases). The CDR3 is 16 amino acids. Germline V CDR1 and CDR2: MNHEY, SVGEGT. The ends were cut back, 3 bases at V and 3 bases at J, with 15 bases in the middle. For the CDR3, the DNA is TGTGCCAGCAGTTATAGACCGGCAGGGGACTACAATGAGCAGTTCTTC. Its protein product is CASSYRPAGDYNEQFF.

The rearrangement uses TRBV19 and TRBJ2-1; D is unresolved. This CDR3 contains 16 residues. V lost 2 bases and J lost 6, with 17 bases in between. Germline assignment: CDR1 LNHDA and CDR2 SQIVND (reference sequence). Here the CDR3 DNA reads TGTGCCAGTAGTATAAGGATGGGGTCTAGTAGCAATGAGCAGTTCTTC. It yields the protein CASSIRMGSSSNEQFF.

This clonotype was counted many times. The chain links TRBV25-1 to TRBJ2-5; D may be TRBD2 (7 bases). Germline-derived CDR1 and CDR2 are MGHDK and SYGVNS. V lost 3 bases and J 5 bases, leaving 16 bases between the germline ends. The CDR3 totals 15 residues. The CDR3 region is CASSDGGAPGETQYF. The CDR3 bases are TGTGCCAGCAGTGATGGGGGGGCTCCTGGGGAGACCCAGTACTTC.

The genes are TRBV12-3 or TRBV12-4 and TRBJ2-4; D not certain. The CDR3 is made up of 15 amino acids. Trimming took off 5 bases at V and 0 bases at J, with 11 bases between the two ends. CDR3 in amino acids: CASSPYTLAKNIQYF. The CDR3 nucleotides read TGTGCCAGCAGTCCCTACACCTTAGCCAAAAACATTCAGTACTTC.